The 21 T cell receptor beta chains presented below share a single source sample, sequenced in a study of blood T cell repertoires in COVID-19 (dated by TCRdb to the early 2020s). To prepare the library, the immunoSEQ multiplex PCR assay was applied. Sourced from immuneACCESS, this table was stored by TCRdb with only in-frame sequences that have V and J called. A share of the clones is absent; for the studies checked, an unresolved V gene accounts for under half, and the remainder has no known explanation. The table for this sample lists around 270,000 clones; over 80% of them were counted only once. Together, the top ten hold approximately 1.4% of the sample. Material for sequencing was peripheral blood. These receptors came from a woman aged 40 to 50 who had recovered from COVID-19.

This clone was picked up one time. The CDR3 here is CASSLLPNTEAFF. CDR3 DNA: TGCGCCAGCAGCTTGCTCCCCAACACTGAAGCTTTCTTT. The rearrangement links TRBV5-1 to TRBJ1-1; no reliable D call. V gave up 1 base and J gave up 2 bases, with 6 bases separating them. Germline V gene data show CDR1 as SGHRS and CDR2 as YFSETQ. CDR3 size: 13 residues.

The V and J genes are TRBV12-3 or TRBV12-4 and TRBJ1-5; no reliable D call. The V gene lost 4 bases and the J gene lost 4 bases, with 8 bases spanning the gap. The CDR3 has 13 residues. As DNA, the CDR3 is TGTGCCAGCAGTTGGCAGTCTAATCAGCCCCAGCATTTT. Translated: CASSWQSNQPQHF.

This chain connects TRBV5-1 to TRBJ2-5, with 9 bases identical to TRBD1. V gave up 4 bases and J gave up 4 bases; unmatched junction bases: 5. The CDR3 is 14 amino acids. Germline V lookup: CDR1 SGHRS, CDR2 YFSETQ. Here the CDR3 DNA reads TGCGCCAGCAGCCTACGACAGGGGGGAGAGACCCAGTACTTC. This codes for CASSLRQGGETQYF.

This clone has more than one count but fewer than ten. The rearrangement links TRBV11-3 to TRBJ2-1; 8 bases fit TRBD2. Germline lookup yields CDR1 SGHNT and CDR2 YENEEA. This CDR3 contains 14 residues. Unmatched junction bases numbered 4, after V lost 5 bases and J lost 4 bases. The CDR3 loop reads CASSLPGGYNEQFF. For the CDR3, the DNA is TGTGCCAGCAGCCTGCCGGGGGGGTACAATGAGCAGTTCTTC.

This clone was observed a few times. The J gene is TRBJ2-5, the V gene TRBV5-6; 8 bases are shared with TRBD2. V lost 1 base and J lost 1; bases outside the gene matches: 6. The CDR3 totals 16 residues. The germline CDR1 and CDR2 sequences are SGHDT and YYEEEE. The CDR3 region is CASSLPAGAFQETQYF. In DNA form, the CDR3 reads TGTGCCAGCAGCTTGCCAGCGGGGGCCTTCCAAGAGACCCAGTACTTC.

V gene TRBV7-2 combines with J gene TRBJ1-6; no firm D call. The ends were cut back, 8 bases at V and 2 bases at J, with 13 bases in the middle. CDR3 size: 15 residues. Germline loops: CDR1 SGHTA, CDR2 FQGNSA. The CDR3 DNA reads TGTGCCAGCGGATACGGGAGGACCTATAATTCACCCCTCCACTTT. Protein: CASGYGRTYNSPLHF.

The rearrangement joins TRBV10-2 to TRBJ1-1; 7 bases match TRBD1. J gave up 11 bases and V 3 bases, and 12 bases lay outside the gene matches. Germline values: CDR1 WSHSY, CDR2 SAAADI. There are 14 residues in the CDR3. In nucleotides, the CDR3 is TGCGCCAGCAGTGAAATAGGGGACAGCCCCGCGGCTTTCTTT. Translated: CASSEIGDSPAAFF.

The V gene is TRBV5-1, the J gene TRBJ2-1; TRBD1 is a possible D gene (5 bases). CDR1 and CDR2 from the germline V gene are SGHRS and YFSETQ. V lost 0 bases, J lost 0 bases, and 7 bases lay in between. The CDR3 spans 15 residues. CDR3 in DNA: TGCGCCAGCAGCTTGGCAGGGATCTCCTACAATGAGCAGTTCTTC. As protein: CASSLAGISYNEQFF.

This rearrangement joins TRBV20-1 to TRBJ1-4; 8 bases fit TRBD1. The J segment lost 8 bases and the V segment lost 3 bases, leaving 8 bases of the junction unmatched. The CDR3 consists of 14 residues. From germline, CDR1 is DFQATT and CDR2 SNEGSKA (reference sequence). The CDR3 DNA is TGCAGTGCTAGTGAGACAGGGGCGAGGGAAAAACTGTTTTTT. Protein product: CSASETGAREKLFF.

V usage is TRBV11-2 and J usage is TRBJ2-1; TRBD1 matches at 8 bases. This CDR3 is 17 amino acids long. V lost 2 bases and J lost 8; bases outside the gene matches: 14. The V gene's germline CDR1 is SGHAT and CDR2 FQNNGV. DNA for the CDR3: TGTGCCAGCAGCTTACGTCCCACAGGGGGTAAATTGTATGAGCAGTTCTTC. Its translation: CASSLRPTGGKLYEQFF.

The V and J genes are TRBV10-3 and TRBJ2-7; 8 bases fit TRBD1. This CDR3 has 13 amino acids. Per the germline V gene, CDR1 is ENHRY and CDR2 is SYGVKD. V lost 6 bases to trimming and J lost 4 bases; unmatched junction nucleotides: 5. The CDR3 nucleotides read TGTGCCATCAGGGGACAGGTTGATTACGAGCAGTACTTC. This codes for CAIRGQVDYEQYF.

The rearrangement uses TRBV3-1 (or the pseudogene TRBV3-2) and TRBJ2-5, with TRBD2 matching over 9 bases. Trimming at V came to 2 bases and at J to 3 bases, leaving 28 bases not matched to a gene. This CDR3 has 23 residues. Germline V gene data show CDR1 as LGHDT and CDR2 as YNNKEL (reference sequence). DNA of the CDR3: TGTGCCAGCAGCCAAATGTCCCCCTGGTTCCAGCGGGAGGCCCGGAGACCCAAAGAGACCCAGTACTTC. It is translated as CASSQMSPWFQREARRPKETQYF.

The chain carries TRBV7-9 and TRBJ1-4, with D possibly being TRBD1 (6 bases). The V and J ends lost 3 bases and 4 bases respectively, with 9 bases between them. The length of the CDR3 is 14 residues. Germline CDR1 reads SEHNR; CDR2 reads FQNEAQ (reference sequence). The CDR3 reads CASSFGTSNEKLFF. The CDR3 coding sequence is TGTGCCAGCAGCTTTGGGACAAGTAATGAAAAACTGTTTTTT.

The genes are TRBV4-1 and TRBJ2-7; a weak D match, TRBD1 (5 bases). V was shortened by 1 base and J by 4 bases, with 14 bases between the two germline ends. Germline V gene lookup returns CDR1 MGHRA and CDR2 YSYEKL. This CDR3 region has 15 residues. The CDR3 nucleotides read TGCGCCAGCAGCCAAGGGCAGGGCGGATGGTACGAGCAGTACTTC. Translation: CASSQGQGGWYEQYF.

V usage is TRBV2 and J usage is TRBJ2-7, with a tentative D call TRBD1 (6 bases). Trimming removed 7 bases at V and 1 base at J, with 11 bases between. This CDR3 is 13 amino acids long. Germline V gene lookup returns CDR1 SNHLY and CDR2 FYNNEI. The CDR3 DNA reads TGTGCCAGCATGTGGGGGCCTTCCTACGAGCAGTACTTC. Its protein is CASMWGPSYEQYF.

This chain links TRBV30 with TRBJ1-5; D might be TRBD1 (6 bases). The germline gives CDR1 GTSNPN, CDR2 SVGIG (reference sequence). V lost 1 base to trimming and J lost 7 bases, with 11 bases between them. The CDR3 is 13 residues long. The CDR3 is CAWSGVRGQPQHF. In nucleotides, the CDR3 is TGTGCCTGGAGTGGAGTCAGGGGACAGCCCCAGCATTTT.

This clone was seen at least ten times. The CDR3 sequence is CASSSPSYEQYF. CDR3 in DNA: TGTGCCAGTAGTTCCCCCTCTTACGAGCAGTACTTC. This sequence joins TRBV19 and TRBJ2-7, with D hard to call. CDR1 and CDR2 from the germline V gene are LNHDA and SQIVND (reference sequence). The CDR3 contains 12 residues. V was clipped by 5 bases and J by 4 bases, with 9 bases between them.

V and J are TRBV9 and TRBJ1-2, with 10 nucleotides matching TRBD1. Germline CDR1 is SGDLS and CDR2 is YYNGEE. The V and J ends lost 0 bases and 8 bases, in that order; junction bases with no gene match: 7. CDR3 length equals 15 residues. The CDR3 loop is CASSVEGDRGRGYTF. The CDR3 DNA reads TGTGCCAGCAGCGTAGAGGGCGACAGGGGGCGAGGCTACACCTTC.

The chain carries TRBV6-4 and TRBJ1-2, with D uncertain. The CDR3 sequence is 14 residues long. The germline gives CDR1 MRHNA, CDR2 SNTAGT. The germline V and J ends were trimmed by 0 bases and 5 bases, with 10 bases remaining between them. The CDR3 DNA reads as TGTGCCAGCAGTGACTCGTTGGGAGAATATGGCTACACCTTC. Encoded protein: CASSDSLGEYGYTF.

This chain connects TRBV7-9 to TRBJ1-4; TRBD1 is a possible D gene (5 bases). V lost 5 bases and J 4 bases, leaving 8 bases between the germline ends. Germline CDR1 and CDR2: SEHNR and FQNEAQ (reference sequence). The CDR3 has 13 residues. CDR3 DNA sequence: TGTGCCAGCAGCAGGGACGGTAATGAAAAACTGTTTTTT. It yields the protein CASSRDGNEKLFF.

The chain has TRBV19 and TRBJ2-7; 8 positions agree with TRBD1. Germline assignment: CDR1 LNHDA and CDR2 SQIVND (reference sequence). V was pared by 10 bases and J by 2 bases, with 7 bases of the junction left unmatched. There are 13 residues in the CDR3. The CDR3 nucleotides read TGTGCCACCGGACAGGGTCCCACCTACGAGCAGTACTTC. Protein: CATGQGPTYEQYF.